Listed here is a single T cell receptor beta chain. Its target is unknown. Other DNA sequences of this sample code for an identical CDR3. This entry comes from a study of Ad26.COV2.S vaccination and SARS-CoV-2 variants. This sample's treatment: approximately 18 received Ad26.COV2.S at low or high dose, single or two shots; about 5 received placebo; per-sample allocation not given. Material that was analyzed had been drawn on day 63 after the first vaccine or placebo injection. Study outcomes and limitations: The TCR breadth and depth analyses may have understated or missed part of the total T cell responses. There was reportedly substantial breadth in spike-specific CD8+ and CD4+ T cell responses after vaccination. Spike-specific TCR breadth in vaccine recipients exceeded that seen in placebo recipients.

This table comes from immunoSEQ multiplex PCR, and its TCRdb copy is limited to in-frame clones, with some not included. The table records 380,000 or so clones, roughly four fifths of them present only once. The germline gives CDR1 KGHSH, CDR2 LQKENI. V gave up 1 base and J gave up 8 bases, with 8 bases separating them. The CDR3 is made up of 13 amino acids. The J gene is TRBJ1-4, the V gene TRBV18, with no clear D. This clonotype was obtained from a person aged 18-65 years who received the Ad26.COV2.S COVID-19 vaccine or a placebo. This sample comprised peripheral blood, obtained in a trial of Ad26.COV2.S vaccine versus placebo. The DNA of the CDR3 is TGTGCCAGCTCACCACAGGGTGGCGAAAAACTGTTTTTT. This sequence encodes CASSPQGGEKLFF.